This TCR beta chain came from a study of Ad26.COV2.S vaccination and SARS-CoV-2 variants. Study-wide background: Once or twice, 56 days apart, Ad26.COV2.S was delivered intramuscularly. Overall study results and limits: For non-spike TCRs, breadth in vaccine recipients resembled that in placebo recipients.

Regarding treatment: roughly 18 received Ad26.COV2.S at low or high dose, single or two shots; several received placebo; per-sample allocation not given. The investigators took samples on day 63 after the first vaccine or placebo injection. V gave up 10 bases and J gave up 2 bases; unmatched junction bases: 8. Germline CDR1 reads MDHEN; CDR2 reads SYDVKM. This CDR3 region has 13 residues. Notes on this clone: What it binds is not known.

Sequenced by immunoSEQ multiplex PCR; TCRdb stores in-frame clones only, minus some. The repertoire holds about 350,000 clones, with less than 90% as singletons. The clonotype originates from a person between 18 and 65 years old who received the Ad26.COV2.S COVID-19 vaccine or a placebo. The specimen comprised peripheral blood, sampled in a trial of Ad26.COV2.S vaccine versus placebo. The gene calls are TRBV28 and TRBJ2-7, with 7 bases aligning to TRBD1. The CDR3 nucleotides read TGTGCCACCCTCCGGGACAGTCCCTACGAGCAGTACTTC. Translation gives CATLRDSPYEQYF.